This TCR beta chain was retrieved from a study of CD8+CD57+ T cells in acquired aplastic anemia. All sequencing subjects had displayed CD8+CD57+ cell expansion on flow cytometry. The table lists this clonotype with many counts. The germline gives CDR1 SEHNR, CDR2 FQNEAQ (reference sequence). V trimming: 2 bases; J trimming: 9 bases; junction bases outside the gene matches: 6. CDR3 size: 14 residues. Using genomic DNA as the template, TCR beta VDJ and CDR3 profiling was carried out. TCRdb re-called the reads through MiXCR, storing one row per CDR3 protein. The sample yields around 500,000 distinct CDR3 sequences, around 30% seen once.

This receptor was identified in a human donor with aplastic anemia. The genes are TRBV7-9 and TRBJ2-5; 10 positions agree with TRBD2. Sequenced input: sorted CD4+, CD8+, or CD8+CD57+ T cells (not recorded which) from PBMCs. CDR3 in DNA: TGTGCCAGCAGCTTAACTAGCGGGGTCACGGCCCAGTACTTC. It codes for CASSLTSGVTAQYF.